This T cell receptor beta chain was retrieved from a study of CD8 T cells in ankylosing spondylitis. Regarding the study as a whole: Blood of patients with ankylosing spondylitis appeared to be characterized by a TCR beta motif of about eight highly homologous variants. Those disease-linked clones were CD8+; they were also relatively rare in peripheral blood.

This clonotype occurred a few times. Its target is unknown. TCRdb redid the calling of the 5' RACE reads with MiXCR, one entry per CDR3 protein. The sample has about 220,000 distinct CDR3 sequences, more than 5.5% seen once; the top ten hold 13% to 15%. Germline V gene lookup returns CDR1 GTSNPN and CDR2 SVGIG (reference sequence). Trimming left V 5 bases short and J 4 bases short, with 8 bases between. The CDR3 totals 11 residues. Sequencing was performed on blood, either unsorted or a sorted T cell fraction (not recorded which). The TCR sequence derives from a male donor with ankylosing spondylitis. This sequence joins TRBV30 and TRBJ1-1, with D unclear. The CDR3 nucleotides are TGTGCCTGGGTCAAAGGCACTGAAGCTTTCTTT. It encodes CAWVKGTEAFF.